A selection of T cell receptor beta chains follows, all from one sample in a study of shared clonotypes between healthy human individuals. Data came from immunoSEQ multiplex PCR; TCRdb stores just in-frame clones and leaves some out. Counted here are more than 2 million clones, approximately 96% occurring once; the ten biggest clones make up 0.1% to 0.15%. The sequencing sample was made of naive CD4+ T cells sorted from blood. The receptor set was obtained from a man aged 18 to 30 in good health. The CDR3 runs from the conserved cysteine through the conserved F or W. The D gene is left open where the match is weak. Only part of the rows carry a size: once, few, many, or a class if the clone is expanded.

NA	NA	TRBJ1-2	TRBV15	CATSPDRNYGYTF	TGTGCCACCAGCCCCGACAGAAACTATGGCTACACCTTC
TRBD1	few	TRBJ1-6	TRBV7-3	CASSATGENSPLHF	TGTGCCAGCAGCGCGACAGGGGAGAATTCACCCCTCCACTTT
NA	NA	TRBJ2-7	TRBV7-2	CASSSPSSYEQYF	TGTGCCAGCAGCTCCCCCTCCTCCTACGAGCAGTACTTC
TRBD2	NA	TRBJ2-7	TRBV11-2	CASSPLDGGVSYEQYF	TGTGCCAGCAGCCCCCTGGACGGGGGGGTCAGCTACGAGCAGTACTTC
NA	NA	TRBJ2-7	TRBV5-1	CASSLPGNEQYF	TGCGCCAGCAGCTTGCCAGGGAACGAGCAGTACTTC
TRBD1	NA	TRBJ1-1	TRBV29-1	CSAGDRAGNEAFF	TGCAGCGCCGGGGACAGGGCGGGCAATGAAGCTTTCTTT
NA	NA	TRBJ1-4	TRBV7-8	CASSLGLPVNEKLFF	TGTGCCAGCAGCTTAGGCTTGCCGGTTAATGAAAAACTGTTTTTT
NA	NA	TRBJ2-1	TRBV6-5	CASSYGSGAPSEQFF	TGTGCCAGCAGTTACGGGTCGGGGGCCCCTTCGGAGCAGTTCTTC
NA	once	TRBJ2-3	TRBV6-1	CASSEGRTKAQYF	TGTGCCAGCAGTGAAGGTAGAACAAAGGCGCAGTATTTT
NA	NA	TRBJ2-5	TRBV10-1	CASSEGGSLETQYF	TGCGCCAGCAGTGAGGGGGGGTCGTTGGAGACCCAGTACTTC
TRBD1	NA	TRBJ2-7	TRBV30	CAWSLGTGVYEQYF	TGTGCCTGGAGTCTCGGGACAGGGGTCTACGAGCAGTACTTC
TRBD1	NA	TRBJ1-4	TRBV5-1	CAGDRGRNEKLFF	TGCGCCGGAGACAGGGGGCGGAATGAAAAACTGTTTTTT
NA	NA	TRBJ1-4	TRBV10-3	CAISDGLASTNEKLFF	TGTGCCATCAGTGATGGACTGGCGTCAACTAATGAAAAACTGTTTTTT
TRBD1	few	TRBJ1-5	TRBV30	CAWGRQGGDQPQHF	TGTGCCTGGGGACGACAGGGAGGGGATCAGCCCCAGCATTTT
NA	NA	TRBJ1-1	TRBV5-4	CASSWGEEAFF	TGTGCCAGCAGCTGGGGAGAAGAAGCTTTCTTT
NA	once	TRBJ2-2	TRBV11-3	CASSSYLGTANTGELFF	TGTGCCAGCAGCTCGTACTTGGGGACCGCGAACACCGGGGAGCTGTTTTTT
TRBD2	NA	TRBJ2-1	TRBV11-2	CASSLARLAGANEQFF	TGTGCCAGCAGCTTAGCTCGACTAGCGGGGGCTAATGAGCAGTTCTTC
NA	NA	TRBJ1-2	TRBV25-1	CASSEFEGAGVYGYTF	TGTGCCAGCAGTGAATTCGAGGGCGCGGGGGTCTATGGCTACACCTTC